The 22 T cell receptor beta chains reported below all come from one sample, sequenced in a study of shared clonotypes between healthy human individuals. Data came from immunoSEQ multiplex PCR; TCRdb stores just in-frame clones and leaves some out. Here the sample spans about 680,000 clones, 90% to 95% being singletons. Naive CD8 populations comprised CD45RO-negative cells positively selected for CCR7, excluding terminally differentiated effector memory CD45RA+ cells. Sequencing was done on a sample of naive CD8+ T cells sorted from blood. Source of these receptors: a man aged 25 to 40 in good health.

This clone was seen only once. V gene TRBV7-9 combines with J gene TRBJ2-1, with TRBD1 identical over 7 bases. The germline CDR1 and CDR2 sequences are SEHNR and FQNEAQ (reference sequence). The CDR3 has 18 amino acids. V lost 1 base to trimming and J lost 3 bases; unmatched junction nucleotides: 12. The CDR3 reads CASSLEVAGTENYNEQFF. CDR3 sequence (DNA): TGTGCCAGCAGCTTAGAAGTTGCCGGGACAGAGAACTACAATGAGCAGTTCTTC.

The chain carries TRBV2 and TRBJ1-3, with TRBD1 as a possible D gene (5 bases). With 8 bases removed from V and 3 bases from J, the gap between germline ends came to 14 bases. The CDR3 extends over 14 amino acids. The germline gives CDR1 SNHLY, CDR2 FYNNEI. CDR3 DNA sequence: TGTGCCAGCCTAGGGGTGTTGGGTGGAAACACCATATATTTT. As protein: CASLGVLGGNTIYF. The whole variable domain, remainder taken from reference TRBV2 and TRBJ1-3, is EPEVTQTPSHQVTQMGQEVILRCVPISNHLYFYWYRQILGQKVEFLVSFYNNEISEKSEIFDDQFSVERPDGSNFTLKIRSTKLEDSAMYFCASLGVLGGNTIYFGEGSWLTVV.

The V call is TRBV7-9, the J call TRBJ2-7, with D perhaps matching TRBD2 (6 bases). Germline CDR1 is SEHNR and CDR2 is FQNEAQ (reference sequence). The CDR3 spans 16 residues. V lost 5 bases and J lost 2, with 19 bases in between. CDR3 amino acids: CASSAPAGTGPYEQYF. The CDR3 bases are TGTGCCAGCAGCGCCCCAGCTGGGACTGGGCCCTACGAGCAGTACTTC.

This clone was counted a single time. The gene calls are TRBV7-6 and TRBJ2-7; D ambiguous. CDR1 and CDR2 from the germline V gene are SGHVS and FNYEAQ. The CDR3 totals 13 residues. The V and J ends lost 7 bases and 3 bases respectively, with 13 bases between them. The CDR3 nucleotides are TGTGCCAGCACCGACCACACCCTCTACGAGCAGTACTTC. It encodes CASTDHTLYEQYF. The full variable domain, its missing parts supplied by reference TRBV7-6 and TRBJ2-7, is GAGVSQSPRYKVTKRGQDVALRCDPISGHVSLYWYRQALGQGPEFLTYFNYEAQQDKSGLPNDRFSAERPEGSISTLTIQRTEQRDSAMYRCASTDHTLYEQYFGPGTRLTVT.

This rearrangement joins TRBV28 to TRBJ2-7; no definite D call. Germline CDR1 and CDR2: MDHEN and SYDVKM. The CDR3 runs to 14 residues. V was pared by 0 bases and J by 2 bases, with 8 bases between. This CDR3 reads CASSLWGEAYEQYF. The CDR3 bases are TGTGCCAGCAGTTTATGGGGTGAAGCCTACGAGCAGTACTTC.

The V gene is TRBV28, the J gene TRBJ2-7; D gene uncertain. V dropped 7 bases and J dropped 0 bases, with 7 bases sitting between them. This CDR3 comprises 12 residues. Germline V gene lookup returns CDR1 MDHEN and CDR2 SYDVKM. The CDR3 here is CASKERSYEQYF. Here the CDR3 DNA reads TGTGCCAGCAAAGAGCGCTCCTACGAGCAGTACTTC.

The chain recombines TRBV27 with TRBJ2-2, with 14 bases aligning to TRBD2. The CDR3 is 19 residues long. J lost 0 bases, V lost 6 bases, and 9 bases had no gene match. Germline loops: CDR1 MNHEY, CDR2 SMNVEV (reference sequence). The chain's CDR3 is CASRPFQTSGRANTGELFF. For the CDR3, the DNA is TGTGCCAGCAGACCGTTCCAGACTAGCGGGAGGGCGAACACCGGGGAGCTGTTTTTT.

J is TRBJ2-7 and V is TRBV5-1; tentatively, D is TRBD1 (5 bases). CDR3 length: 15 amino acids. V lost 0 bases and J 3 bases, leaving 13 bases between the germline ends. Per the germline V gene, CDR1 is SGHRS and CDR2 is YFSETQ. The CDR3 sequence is CASSLEISRVYEQYF. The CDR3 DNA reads TGCGCCAGCAGCTTGGAGATAAGCAGGGTCTACGAGCAGTACTTC.

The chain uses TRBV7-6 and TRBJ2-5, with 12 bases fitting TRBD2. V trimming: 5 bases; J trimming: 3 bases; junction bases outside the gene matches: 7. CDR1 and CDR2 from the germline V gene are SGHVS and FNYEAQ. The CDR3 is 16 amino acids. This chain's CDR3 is CASSTTSGSLEETQYF. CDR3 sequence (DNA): TGTGCCAGCAGCACGACTAGCGGGAGCTTGGAAGAGACCCAGTACTTC. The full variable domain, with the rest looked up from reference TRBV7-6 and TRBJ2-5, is GAGVSQSPRYKVTKRGQDVALRCDPISGHVSLYWYRQALGQGPEFLTYFNYEAQQDKSGLPNDRFSAERPEGSISTLTIQRTEQRDSAMYRCASSTTSGSLEETQYFGPGTRLLVL.

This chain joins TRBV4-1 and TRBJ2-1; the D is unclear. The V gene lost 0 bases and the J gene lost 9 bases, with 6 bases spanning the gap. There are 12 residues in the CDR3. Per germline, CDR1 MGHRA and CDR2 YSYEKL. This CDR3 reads CASSQDGTEQFF. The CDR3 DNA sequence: TGCGCCAGCAGCCAAGATGGTACTGAGCAGTTCTTC.

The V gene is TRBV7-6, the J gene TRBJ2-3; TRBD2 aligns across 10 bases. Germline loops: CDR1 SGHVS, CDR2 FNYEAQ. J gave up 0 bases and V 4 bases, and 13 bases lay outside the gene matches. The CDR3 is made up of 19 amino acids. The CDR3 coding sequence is TGTGCCAGCAGCTCCCACCGGCTAGCGGGAGCATCTAGCACAGATACGCAGTATTTT. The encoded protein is CASSSHRLAGASSTDTQYF.

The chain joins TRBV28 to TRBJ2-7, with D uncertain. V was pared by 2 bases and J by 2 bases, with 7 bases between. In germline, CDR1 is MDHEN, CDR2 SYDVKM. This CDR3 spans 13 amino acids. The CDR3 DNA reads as TGTGCCAGCAGTTTAGACACAGCCTACGAGCAGTACTTC. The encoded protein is CASSLDTAYEQYF.

For the CDR3, the DNA is TGTGCCAGCAGCTTAGAACCGGGACAGGGAGTCTACGAGCAGTACTTC. This translates into CASSLEPGQGVYEQYF. The rearrangement joins TRBV7-9 to TRBJ2-7; 9 bases line up with TRBD1. CDR3 length: 16 residues. Trimming at V came to 1 base and at J to 3 bases, leaving 7 bases not matched to a gene. CDR1 is SEHNR, CDR2 FQNEAQ, per germline (reference sequence).

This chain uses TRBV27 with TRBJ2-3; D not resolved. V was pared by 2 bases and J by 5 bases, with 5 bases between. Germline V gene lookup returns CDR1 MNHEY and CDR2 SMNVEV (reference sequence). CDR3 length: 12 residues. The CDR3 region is CASSLNEDTQYF. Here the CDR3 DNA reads TGTGCCAGCAGTTTAAACGAAGATACGCAGTATTTT.

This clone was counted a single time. The CDR3 DNA is TGTGCCAGCACCCGGGCAGGGGGCCTCCAAGAGACCCAGTACTTC. Translating gives CASTRAGGLQETQYF. This chain uses TRBV6-5 with TRBJ2-5, with 8 bases lining up with TRBD1. Germline V CDR1 and CDR2: MNHEY, SVGAGI. Losses at the gene ends were 7 bases for V and 1 base for J; bases not matched to a gene: 8. The CDR3 runs to 15 residues.

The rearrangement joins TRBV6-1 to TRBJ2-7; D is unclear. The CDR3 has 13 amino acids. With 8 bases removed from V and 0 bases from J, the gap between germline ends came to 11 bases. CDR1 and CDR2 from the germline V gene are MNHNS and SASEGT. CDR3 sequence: CASRPRASYEQYF. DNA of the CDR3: TGTGCCAGCCGACCTCGGGCCTCCTACGAGCAGTACTTC.

This CDR3 reads CASSVGPVGGADTEAFF. CDR3 DNA sequence: TGTGCCAGCAGCGTAGGGCCGGTAGGGGGGGCGGACACTGAAGCTTTCTTT. This chain links TRBV9 with TRBJ1-1; a possible D gene is TRBD1 (6 bases). This CDR3 region has 17 residues. Trimming pared 0 bases from V and 3 bases from J, leaving 18 bases between. Per germline, CDR1 SGDLS and CDR2 YYNGEE.

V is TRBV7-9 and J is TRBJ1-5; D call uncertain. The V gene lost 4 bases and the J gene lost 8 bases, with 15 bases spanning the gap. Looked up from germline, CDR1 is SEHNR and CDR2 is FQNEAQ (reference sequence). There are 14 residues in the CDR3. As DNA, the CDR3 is TGTGCCAGCAGCTCAACGACGGACCGGGAGCCCCAGCATTTT. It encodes CASSSTTDREPQHF.

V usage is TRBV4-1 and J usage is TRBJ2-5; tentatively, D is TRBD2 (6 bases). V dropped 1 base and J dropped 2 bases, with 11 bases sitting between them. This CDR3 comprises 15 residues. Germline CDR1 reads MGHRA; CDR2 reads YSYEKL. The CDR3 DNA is TGCGCCAGCAGCCAAGCCAGCGGGTATCAAGAGACCCAGTACTTC. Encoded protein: CASSQASGYQETQYF.

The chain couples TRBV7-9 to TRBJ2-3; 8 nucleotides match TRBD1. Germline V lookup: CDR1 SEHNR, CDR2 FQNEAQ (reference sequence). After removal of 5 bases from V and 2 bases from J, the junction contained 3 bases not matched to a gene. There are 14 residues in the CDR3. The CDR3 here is CASSRGQVTDTQYF. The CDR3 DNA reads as TGTGCCAGCAGCCGGGGACAGGTCACAGATACGCAGTATTTT.

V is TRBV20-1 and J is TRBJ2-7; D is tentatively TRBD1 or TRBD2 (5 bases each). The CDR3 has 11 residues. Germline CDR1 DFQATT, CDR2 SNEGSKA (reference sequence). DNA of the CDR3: TGCAGCCGGGACCGCACCTACGAGCAGTACTTC. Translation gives CSRDRTYEQYF.

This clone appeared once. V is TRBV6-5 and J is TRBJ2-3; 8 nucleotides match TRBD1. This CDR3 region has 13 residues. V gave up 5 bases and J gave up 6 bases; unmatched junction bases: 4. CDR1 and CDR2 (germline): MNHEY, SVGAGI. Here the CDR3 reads CASSGQGLDTQYF. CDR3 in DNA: TGTGCCAGCAGTGGACAGGGTTTGGATACGCAGTATTTT.